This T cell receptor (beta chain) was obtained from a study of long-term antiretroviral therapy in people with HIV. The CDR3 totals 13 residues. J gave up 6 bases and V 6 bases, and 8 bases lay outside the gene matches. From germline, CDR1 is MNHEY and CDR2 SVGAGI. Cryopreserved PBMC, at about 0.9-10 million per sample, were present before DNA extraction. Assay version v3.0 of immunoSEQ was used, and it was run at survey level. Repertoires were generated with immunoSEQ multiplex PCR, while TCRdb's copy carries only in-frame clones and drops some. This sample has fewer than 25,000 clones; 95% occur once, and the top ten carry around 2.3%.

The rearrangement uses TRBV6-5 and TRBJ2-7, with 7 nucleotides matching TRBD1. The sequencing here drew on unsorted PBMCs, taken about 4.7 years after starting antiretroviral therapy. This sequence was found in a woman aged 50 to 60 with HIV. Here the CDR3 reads CASSLTGFGEQYF. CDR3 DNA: TGTGCCAGCAGCCTGACAGGGTTCGGCGAGCAGTACTTC.